This T cell receptor beta chain was sequenced in a study of blood T cell repertoires in COVID-19. Looking at the study overall: From the United States, Italy and Spain came samples of acute and convalescent COVID-19.

The protocol was immunoSEQ multiplex PCR, while the TCRdb copy is restricted to in-frame clones and leaves out a portion. The sample includes more than 110,000 clones, over 60% of them seen just once. V lost 7 bases, J lost 0 bases, and 9 bases lay in between. This CDR3 comprises 13 residues. Germline-derived CDR1 and CDR2 are ENHRY and SYGVKD. Cohort allocation depended upon clinical history that participants reported. Two negative PCRs, clearance, or symptom resolution were required of recovered Cohort 3 donors. This rearrangement joins TRBV10-3 to TRBJ1-1; no definite D call. The material sequenced was PBMCs or T cells enriched from blood (not recorded which). The origin of this receptor is a woman aged 45-65 years who had recovered from COVID-19. The CDR3 bases are TGTGCCATCAAGGGAGACTTGAACACTGAAGCTTTCTTT. As protein: CAIKGDLNTEAFF.